This T cell receptor (beta chain) is drawn from a study of vaccination and CD4 T cells after COVID-19. The treatment: approximately nine-day PBMC culture with coronavirus spike peptide pools or control peptides (ViraFEST assay). Peptide pools at approximately 11 ug/ml stimulated around 2 million PBMCs per well with about 9.6 IU/ml IL-2. CDR3 length equals 17 residues. Sequenced with the Oncomine TCR Beta short-read assay was DNA taken from cultured CD4+ T cells. TCRdb reprocessed the PCR reads with MiXCR, giving one entry per CDR3 protein. Among approximately 9,700 distinct CDR3 sequences listed, roughly two thirds were seen once. With regard to this clonotype: No antigen is known for it.

This sequence originates from a human donor who had recovered from COVID-19. Input material: CD4+ T cells from blood, cultured in vitro. V is TRBV21-1 and J is TRBJ1-5. TRBV21-1 is a pseudogene segment. The CDR3 DNA reads as TGTGCCAGCAGCACAGCGCGGGGACGGCGCGAGGGACAGCCCCAGCATTTT. It encodes CASSTARGRREGQPQHF.